The 23 T cell receptor beta chains below all came from one sample that was sequenced in a study of blood T cell repertoires in COVID-19. Libraries were prepared by immunoSEQ multiplex PCR; TCRdb keeps only in-frame clonotypes and omits some of them. The profile shows around 340,000 clones, more than 70% of them singletons. Sequencing was done on a sample of peripheral blood. The receptors were gathered from a man aged 25 to 45 with active or convalescent COVID-19.

The count of this clone is one. The rearrangement uses TRBV19 and TRBJ2-3; 8 bases align to TRBD2. This CDR3 comprises 15 residues. The ends lost 5 bases at V and 2 bases at J; junction bases unmatched: 6. Per the germline V gene, CDR1 is LNHDA and CDR2 is SQIVND (reference sequence). CDR3 DNA sequence: TGTGCCAGTAGTTCGACTAGCGCACCCACAGATACGCAGTATTTT. It encodes CASSSTSAPTDTQYF.

The V gene is TRBV27, the J gene TRBJ1-2; 12 bases agree with TRBD1. Trimming removed 2 bases from V and 7 bases from J; junction bases left unmatched: 11. The V gene's germline CDR1 is MNHEY and CDR2 SMNVEV (reference sequence). This CDR3 spans 17 amino acids. The CDR3 DNA reads as TGTGCCAGCAGTTTAGTTTCAGGAGCGGGACAGGGGGCTGGCTACACCTTC. Translated: CASSLVSGAGQGAGYTF.

The genes are TRBV4-3 and TRBJ2-3; 8 bases align to TRBD2. The V and J ends lost 0 bases and 6 bases, in that order; junction bases with no gene match: 5. CDR3 length: 15 amino acids. Germline V gene data show CDR1 as LGHNA and CDR2 as YSLEER. The CDR3 nucleotides read TGCGCCAGCAGCCAAGACGGGCGGGGGGCTGATACGCAGTATTTT. Translated, it gives CASSQDGRGADTQYF.

This clone was seen a few times. V and J are TRBV5-1 and TRBJ2-3, with 11 bases matching TRBD2. The CDR3 contains 15 residues. The junction had 5 bases not matched to a gene; V was cut back by 4 bases and J by 4 bases. CDR1 SGHRS and CDR2 YFSETQ come from the germline V gene. The CDR3 region is CASSIIAGGPDTQYF. In DNA, the CDR3 is TGCGCCAGCAGCATAATAGCGGGGGGGCCAGATACGCAGTATTTT.

The CDR3 here is CASRGPNTEAFF. The CDR3, as DNA: TGTGCCAGCCGCGGGCCGAACACTGAAGCTTTCTTT. The chain has TRBV9 and TRBJ1-1; D gene ambiguous. Trimming shortened V by 7 bases and J by 1 base, and 8 bases separated the two germline ends. This CDR3 contains 12 residues. CDR1 and CDR2 from the germline V gene are SGDLS and YYNGEE.

This clone has only one observation. The gene calls are TRBV28 and TRBJ1-1; weak D call: TRBD1 (5 bases). This CDR3 is built from 14 residues. Germline CDR1 and CDR2: MDHEN and SYDVKM. Trimming took off 6 bases at V and 1 base at J, with 12 bases between the two ends. The CDR3 sequence: CASRVTAENTEAFF. The DNA for the CDR3 is TGTGCCAGCAGAGTGACAGCCGAGAACACTGAAGCTTTCTTT.

The rearrangement joins TRBV5-1 to TRBJ1-4; D possibly corresponds to TRBD1 (6 bases). V was clipped by 2 bases and J by 7 bases, with 15 bases between them. The CDR3 sequence is 15 residues long. The V gene's germline CDR1 is SGHRS and CDR2 YFSETQ. CDR3 sequence reads: CASSFASGDGEKLFF. The CDR3, as DNA: TGCGCCAGCAGCTTTGCATCAGGGGATGGTGAAAAACTGTTTTTT. Full variable domain (outside the CDR3, taken from reference TRBV5-1 and TRBJ1-4): KAGVTQTPRYLIKTRGQQVTLSCSPISGHRSVSWYQQTPGQGLQFLFEYFSETQRNKGNFPGRFSGRQFSNSRSEMNVSTLELGDSALYLCASSFASGDGEKLFFGSGTQLSVL.

The CDR3 here is CASSQDADEQFF. As DNA, the CDR3 is TGCGCCAGCAGCCAAGATGCGGATGAGCAGTTCTTC. The chain couples TRBV4-3 to TRBJ2-1; D is undetermined. Trimming removed 0 bases at V and 8 bases at J, with 5 bases between. Germline V CDR1 and CDR2: LGHNA, YSLEER. The length of the CDR3 is 12 residues.

This sequence joins TRBV5-1 and TRBJ2-3, with a tentative D call TRBD1 (6 bases). V was clipped by 0 bases and J by 1 base, with 15 bases between them. Per the germline V gene, CDR1 is SGHRS and CDR2 is YFSETQ. This CDR3 is built from 17 residues. The CDR3 DNA sequence: TGCGCCAGCAGCTTGGCTATGCGGACAGACCGCACAGATACGCAGTATTTT. Amino acid sequence: CASSLAMRTDRTDTQYF. The whole variable domain, remainder taken from reference TRBV5-1 and TRBJ2-3, is KAGVTQTPRYLIKTRGQQVTLSCSPISGHRSVSWYQQTPGQGLQFLFEYFSETQRNKGNFPGRFSGRQFSNSRSEMNVSTLELGDSALYLCASSLAMRTDRTDTQYFGPGTRLTVL.

The chain employs TRBV19 and TRBJ1-3; 8 bases agree with TRBD1. From germline, CDR1 is LNHDA and CDR2 SQIVND (reference sequence). This CDR3 has 15 residues. The J segment lost 3 bases and the V segment lost 7 bases, leaving 8 bases of the junction unmatched. For the CDR3, the DNA is TGTGCCAGTACCGCGGTGGACAGGGTTGGAAACACCATATATTTT. It is translated as CASTAVDRVGNTIYF. Based on the CDR3 plus reference TRBV19 and TRBJ1-3, the full variable domain is DGGITQSPKYLFRKEGQNVTLSCEQNLNHDAMYWYRQDPGQGLRLIYYSQIVNDFQKGDIAEGYSVSREKKESFPLTVTSAQKNPTAFYLCASTAVDRVGNTIYFGEGSWLTVV.

V is TRBV28 and J is TRBJ2-5, with 7 bases that match TRBD2. The CDR3 has 16 residues. Germline assignment: CDR1 MDHEN and CDR2 SYDVKM. The J segment lost 4 bases and the V segment lost 3 bases, leaving 11 bases of the junction unmatched. The CDR3 is CASSFFGRGLPETQYF. The DNA of the CDR3 is TGTGCCAGCAGTTTTTTTGGGAGGGGACTCCCAGAGACCCAGTACTTC.

With regard to this clone: In the same sample, other DNA sequences code for this CDR3. The gene calls are TRBV4-3 and TRBJ1-1; D call uncertain. CDR1 LGHNA and CDR2 YSLEER come from the germline V gene. The V and J ends lost 1 base and 1 base respectively, with 4 bases between them. The CDR3 has 13 residues. The CDR3 loop is CASSQGRNTEAFF. For the CDR3, the DNA is TGCGCCAGCAGCCAAGGCAGGAACACTGAAGCTTTCTTT.

The V gene is TRBV28, the J gene TRBJ1-2; 8 bases line up with TRBD1. This CDR3 has 18 residues. V shed 6 bases, J shed 1 base, and the junction held 16 bases outside the gene matches. Germline V gives CDR1 MDHEN, CDR2 SYDVKM. CDR3 region: CASSRGAGTGFRNYGYTF. CDR3 DNA: TGTGCCAGCAGCCGCGGGGCCGGGACAGGATTTCGTAACTATGGCTACACCTTC.

In nucleotides, the CDR3 is TGTGCCAGCAGTTCTGACCGGGACAGGCAGTGGCTGTTTTTT. Protein sequence: CASSSDRDRQWLFF. The chain combines TRBV6-5 with TRBJ2-2, with 8 bases matching TRBD1. This CDR3 has 14 residues. The J segment lost 13 bases and the V segment lost 4 bases, leaving 11 bases of the junction unmatched. Looked up from germline, CDR1 is MNHEY and CDR2 is SVGAGI.

This chain uses TRBV3-1 (or the pseudogene TRBV3-2) with TRBJ1-5; possibly TRBD1 for D (5 bases). Germline CDR1 LGHDT, CDR2 YNNKEL (reference sequence). Trimming shortened V by 0 bases and J by 6 bases, and 12 bases separated the two germline ends. CDR3 size: 15 residues. The CDR3 nucleotides are TGTGCCAGCAGCCAAGAGCGGGGGACGATTCAGCCCCAGCATTTT. Translated: CASSQERGTIQPQHF.

V is TRBV11-2 and J is TRBJ2-1; 10 bases agree with TRBD2. This CDR3 is 16 amino acids long. The germline CDR1 and CDR2 sequences are SGHAT and FQNNGV. With V trimmed by 5 bases and J by 0 bases, 4 bases remained unmatched. This CDR3 is CASSGIAGGSYNEQFF. The CDR3 nucleotides are TGTGCCAGCAGCGGGATAGCGGGAGGCTCCTACAATGAGCAGTTCTTC.

The rearrangement links TRBV5-1 to TRBJ1-4; D not resolved. The CDR3 loop spans 16 amino acids. The V end was cut by 4 bases, the J end by 5 bases, with 18 bases between. Germline values: CDR1 SGHRS, CDR2 YFSETQ. CDR3 region: CASSTAQSTVNEKLFF. CDR3 DNA sequence: TGCGCCAGCAGCACTGCACAGAGCACCGTGAATGAAAAACTGTTTTTT.

This clone was picked up one time. The chain carries TRBV19 and TRBJ1-2; TRBD1 aligns across 8 bases. This CDR3 contains 12 residues. Per germline, CDR1 LNHDA and CDR2 SQIVND (reference sequence). Trimming removed 8 bases from V and 8 bases from J; junction bases left unmatched: 7. The CDR3 is CASVTGEEGYTF. Here the CDR3 DNA reads TGTGCCAGTGTGACAGGGGAGGAAGGCTACACCTTC.

The chain couples TRBV2 to TRBJ2-7; D is undetermined. Germline V gene lookup returns CDR1 SNHLY and CDR2 FYNNEI. V was trimmed by 3 bases and J by 2 bases, leaving 11 bases between them. The CDR3 runs to 14 residues. Written as DNA, the CDR3 is TGTGCCAGCAGTGATAGCCCCCTTCCCTACGAGCAGTACTTC. It specifies CASSDSPLPYEQYF.

The V and J genes are TRBV6-2 or TRBV6-3 and TRBJ1-5; D is possibly TRBD1 (6 bases). CDR3 size: 15 residues. V was pared by 5 bases and J by 4 bases, with 15 bases between. CDR1 MNHEY and CDR2 SVGEGT come from the germline V gene. The CDR3 DNA reads as TGTGCCAGCAGTACCACAGGGAACGGGAATCAGCCCCAGCATTTT. It is translated as CASSTTGNGNQPQHF.

The V call is TRBV5-4, the J call TRBJ2-5; tentatively, D is TRBD1 (5 bases). V shed 2 bases and J shed 5 bases, with 16 bases lying between them. The germline gives CDR1 SGHNT, CDR2 YYREEE (reference sequence). This CDR3 comprises 15 residues. CDR3 sequence: CASSFRQTPGETQYF. CDR3 sequence (DNA): TGTGCCAGCAGCTTCCGCCAGACGCCAGGGGAGACCCAGTACTTC.

This chain links TRBV19 with TRBJ2-7; TRBD2 matches at 7 bases. The CDR3 has 14 amino acids. V trimming: 3 bases; J trimming: 2 bases; junction bases outside the gene matches: 4. From germline, CDR1 is LNHDA and CDR2 SQIVND (reference sequence). Here the CDR3 reads CASSIGGVAYEQYF. In nucleotides, the CDR3 is TGTGCCAGTAGTATTGGGGGGGTCGCCTACGAGCAGTACTTC.

V gene TRBV6-2 or TRBV6-3 combines with J gene TRBJ1-1, with D perhaps TRBD1 (6 bases). The V gene lost 1 base and the J gene lost 2 bases, with 11 bases spanning the gap. Germline CDR1 reads MNHEY; CDR2 reads SVGEGT. The CDR3 extends over 15 amino acids. CDR3 coding DNA: TGTGCCAGCAGTTACTATCAGGGGCCCAACACTGAAGCTTTCTTT. The encoded protein is CASSYYQGPNTEAFF.